Below, 20 T cell receptor beta chains from the same sample are listed, as sequenced in a study of read filtering for tumor transcriptome and immune sequencing. Molecular barcoded adaptors covering alpha/delta and beta/gamma chains were used on 400 to 450 ng RNA. One entry per CDR3 protein results from TCRdb running MiXCR on the reads. The top ten clones hold about 18% of a sample with over 45,000 distinct CDR3 sequences, approximately 22% of them seen once. Sequencing was done on a sample of a population of CD138-negative cells sorted from bone marrow. These receptors were collected from a donor aged 40 or older with multiple myeloma.

In the case of this clonotype: A read error is possible here, since a much larger clone lies one base away. The CDR3 nucleotides read TGTGCCAGCAGCCAGCAGGGCGCAACTAATGGAAAACTGTTTTTT. Amino acid sequence: CASSQQGATNGKLFF. The chain carries TRBV7-9 and TRBJ1-4, with D possibly TRBD1 on 5 matching bases. This CDR3 comprises 15 residues. The germline V gene has CDR1 SEHNR and CDR2 FQNEAQ (reference sequence).

With regard to this clonotype: One base away lies a much larger clone, so this may be a sequencing read error. The CDR3 sequence: CAGSFTGWGANTGELFF. The DNA for the CDR3 is TGTGCCGGCAGTTTTACCGGTTGGGGGGCTAACACCGGGGAGCTGTTTTTT. The chain joins TRBV12-3 or TRBV12-4 to TRBJ2-2, with D tentatively TRBD1 or TRBD2 (6 bases each). The CDR3 is made up of 17 amino acids.

This clonotype was recorded once. The chain links TRBV28 to TRBJ1-2, with 7 bases lining up with TRBD1. Trimming at V came to 5 bases and at J to 4 bases, leaving 10 bases not matched to a gene. The CDR3 has 15 amino acids. Per germline, CDR1 MDHEN and CDR2 SYDVKM. CDR3 protein: CASSPMAGGGYGYTF. CDR3 coding DNA: TGTGCCAGCAGTCCCATGGCAGGGGGAGGCTATGGCTACACCTTC.

The table lists this clonotype with many counts. The chain carries TRBV7-9 and TRBJ1-2; D is perhaps TRBD1 (6 bases). CDR3 size: 14 residues. V shed 1 base and J shed 4 bases, with 10 bases lying between them. CDR1 and CDR2 from the germline V gene are SEHNR and FQNEAQ (reference sequence). The CDR3, as DNA: TGTGCCAGCAGCTTAGTACAGGGAGCCTATGGCTACACCTTC. Translation gives CASSLVQGAYGYTF.

This clonotype was recorded many times. V is TRBV7-9 and J is TRBJ2-1; 7 bases line up with TRBD2. CDR1 is SEHNR, CDR2 FQNEAQ, per germline (reference sequence). This CDR3 has 15 amino acids. With 3 bases clipped from V and 6 bases from J, the junction kept 8 bases outside the gene matches. The CDR3 spells CASSLSYGGTNEQFF. The CDR3 coding sequence is TGTGCCAGCAGCTTGTCTTACGGGGGGACCAATGAGCAGTTCTTC.

This chain links TRBV5-4 with TRBJ2-1; D might be TRBD1 or TRBD2, each matching 5 bases. The CDR3 loop spans 15 amino acids. Looked up from germline, CDR1 is SGHNT and CDR2 is YYREEE (reference sequence). Trimming removed 4 bases at V and 9 bases at J, with 20 bases between. CDR3 sequence: CASSPVGTDWSEQFF. As DNA, the CDR3 is TGTGCCAGCAGCCCCGTGGGGACCGACTGGAGTGAGCAGTTCTTC.

The chain recombines TRBV7-9 with TRBJ2-3, with 8 bases that match TRBD2. Losses at the gene ends were 6 bases for V and 1 base for J; bases not matched to a gene: 9. The CDR3 is 16 amino acids. CDR1 is SEHNR and CDR2 is FQNEAQ in the germline V gene (reference sequence). For the CDR3, the DNA is TGTGCCAGCAGAAGAGTAGCGGGACCGCGCACAGATACGCAGTATTTT. Amino acid sequence: CASRRVAGPRTDTQYF. Together with reference TRBV7-9 and TRBJ2-3, the CDR3 gives the full variable domain: DTGVSQNPRHKITKRGQNVTFRCDPISEHNRLYWYRQTLGQGPEFLTYFQNEAQLEKSRLLSDRFSAERPKGSFSTLEIQRTEQGDSAMYLCASRRVAGPRTDTQYFGPGTRLTVL.

Concerning this clonotype: A clone one base away is much larger, so this may be a read error. The chain couples TRBV4-1 to TRBJ2-3, with D perhaps TRBD2 (5 bases). The length of the CDR3 is 14 residues. Trimming left V 5 bases short and J 5 bases short, with 14 bases between. Germline V gene data show CDR1 as MGHRA and CDR2 as YSYEKL. The CDR3 coding sequence is TGCGCCAGCAGCTCCGGGGTTGCGGGAGATACGCAGTATTTT. Encoded protein: CASSSGVAGDTQYF.

This clonotype has a count of ten or more. This sequence joins TRBV10-3 and TRBJ2-1; D may match TRBD1 or TRBD2 (7 bases each). Trimming pared 0 bases from V and 8 bases from J, leaving 17 bases between. The germline V gene encodes CDR1 ENHRY and CDR2 SYGVKD. The CDR3 totals 16 residues. CDR3 sequence: CAISESGRGGGDEQFF. In DNA form, the CDR3 reads TGTGCCATCAGTGAGTCCGGCAGGGGGGGTGGCGATGAGCAGTTCTTC.

In this sample, this clonotype turned up many times. The rearrangement links TRBV7-3 to TRBJ2-2, with 12 nucleotides matching TRBD2. The CDR3 covers 17 residues. Germline loops: CDR1 SGHTA, CDR2 FQGTGA. Trimming cost V 6 bases and J 1 base; bases outside gene matches: 6. The CDR3 region is CASSPTSGGRNTGELFF. DNA for the CDR3: TGTGCCAGCAGTCCGACTAGCGGGGGTCGGAACACCGGGGAGCTGTTTTTT.

This clonotype has a count of ten or more. A junction boundary mismatches the germline segment, possibly from a read error. This chain uses TRBV6-6 with TRBJ1-5; D gene unclear. Per germline, CDR1 MNHNY and CDR2 SVGAGI (reference sequence). This CDR3 spans 14 amino acids. CDR3 protein: CAGSWTRSNQPQHF. CDR3 DNA: TGTGCCGGCAGTTGGACGCGGAGCAATCAGCCCCAGCATTTT.

Many counts were recorded for this clonotype. V and J are TRBV20-1 and TRBJ1-4, with 9 bases aligning to TRBD1. Per the germline V gene, CDR1 is DFQATT and CDR2 is SNEGSKA (reference sequence). The ends lost 5 bases at V and 6 bases at J; junction bases unmatched: 7. There are 14 residues in the CDR3. The CDR3 protein is CSADRDRVDEKLFF. Written as DNA, the CDR3 is TGCAGTGCTGACCGGGACAGGGTGGATGAAAAACTGTTTTTT.

This clonotype has a count of ten or more. This rearrangement joins TRBV6-1 to TRBJ2-5; TRBD2 is a possible D gene (6 bases). Per the germline V gene, CDR1 is MNHNS and CDR2 is SASEGT. Trimming stripped 3 bases from V and 4 bases from J, with 12 bases between. The CDR3 runs to 14 residues. In nucleotides, the CDR3 is TGTGCCAGCAGTGAGGAGGGGACTGGAGAGACCCAGTACTTC. Translating it yields CASSEEGTGETQYF.

Many counts were recorded for this clonotype. The gene calls are TRBV6-6 and TRBJ2-3; D not certain. The V end was cut by 4 bases, the J end by 6 bases, with 11 bases between. The V gene's germline CDR1 is MNHNY and CDR2 SVGAGI (reference sequence). This CDR3 is built from 13 residues. Written as DNA, the CDR3 is TGTGCCAGCAGTTTAACAGAACTGGATACGCAGTATTTT. Its protein product is CASSLTELDTQYF.

The sample holds many counts of this clonotype. The CDR3 loop reads CSARVHGQGKYEQYF. CDR3 DNA: TGCAGTGCTAGAGTCCACGGACAGGGGAAGTACGAGCAGTACTTC. The V call is TRBV20-1, the J call TRBJ2-7, with 9 positions matching TRBD1. CDR1 and CDR2 from the germline V gene are DFQATT and SNEGSKA (reference sequence). V lost 1 base to trimming and J lost 4 bases; unmatched junction nucleotides: 8. CDR3 length: 15 residues.

As regards this clonotype: A far larger clone is a single base away, which makes a read error likely. This is likely a read error, given that the CDR3 carries no conserved phenylalanine or tryptophan at its end. The chain carries TRBV7-9 and TRBJ2-1; TRBD1 matches 10 bases. The CDR3 loop spans 16 amino acids. Per germline, CDR1 SEHNR and CDR2 FQNEAQ (reference sequence). The V and J ends lost 1 base and 7 bases, in that order; junction bases with no gene match: 7. The CDR3 loop is CASSLVGGGQGNEQFL. CDR3 coding DNA: TGTGCCAGCAGCTTAGTAGGCGGGGGACAGGGGAATGAGCAGTTCCTC.

By sample share, this clonotype is medium-sized (0.01 to 0.1%). This chain connects TRBV11-3 to TRBJ2-1; D is uncertain. Trimming removed 6 bases at V and 4 bases at J, with 7 bases between. CDR3 length equals 12 residues. The germline gives CDR1 SGHNT, CDR2 YENEEA. CDR3 amino acids: CASRGPYNEQFF. The CDR3 nucleotides read TGTGCCAGCAGGGGCCCTTACAATGAGCAGTTCTTC.

This clonotype has ten or more counts. The chain has TRBV10-3 and TRBJ2-1; possibly TRBD1 for D (5 bases). The V end was cut by 4 bases, the J end by 9 bases, with 7 bases between. Germline CDR1 ENHRY, CDR2 SYGVKD. This CDR3 is built from 11 residues. The CDR3, as DNA: TGTGCCATCAGTGCCCAGGGTGAGCAGTTCTTC. It specifies CAISAQGEQFF.

For this clonotype: Just one base apart from a much larger clone, this may be a read error. A read error is likely, as this CDR3 ends without the conserved phenylalanine or tryptophan. The chain links TRBV12-3 or TRBV12-4 to TRBJ2-3, with 8 bases aligning to TRBD2. This CDR3 has 16 residues. V lost 5 bases, J lost 4 bases, and 11 bases stayed unmatched. The CDR3 DNA sequence: TGTGCCAGCAGTCCACAGCGGGGGACCCGCGCAGATACGCAGTATCTT. Protein: CASSPQRGTRADTQYL.

This clonotype appeared many times. The chain joins TRBV7-6 to TRBJ1-1; D uncertain. The CDR3 spans 13 residues. The V and J ends lost 3 bases and 4 bases respectively, with 9 bases between them. Germline V gene sequence: CDR1 SGHVS, CDR2 FNYEAQ. CDR3 amino acids: CASSFDVVTEAFF. The CDR3 bases are TGTGCCAGCAGCTTTGACGTAGTCACTGAAGCTTTCTTT.